Listed below are T cell receptor beta chains from one sample, sequenced in a study of tumor-infiltrating lymphocytes in primary liver carcinoma. TCRdb analysed the multiplex PCR reads with MiXCR anew, one entry per CDR3 protein. Seen here are fewer than 350,000 distinct CDR3 sequences, less than 65% observed once, and the top ten hold about 6.1%. The sample comprised peripheral blood. These receptors all come from a man aged 40-50 years with primary liver carcinoma and hepatitis B virus infection. Both conserved end residues are part of each CDR3. Fields, in order: clone size, D gene, V gene, CDR3 length, J gene, CDR3 protein, CDR3 DNA. A D gene is named only where the DNA matches it firmly. Clone size is given for some rows only: seen once, a few or many times, or a class if the clone is expanded.

>-|TRBD1|TRBV6-1|14|TRBJ2-1
CASSEGYRGNEQLF
TGTGCCAGCAGTGAAGGATACAGGGGGAATGAGCAGCTCTTC
>-|-|TRBV11-3|14|TRBJ2-1
CASSLGAVHNKQFF
TGTGCCAGCAGCTTAGGGGCAGTCCACAATAAGCAGTTCTTC
>-|TRBD2|TRBV6-5|16|TRBJ2-5
CASSYWAGGGPETQYF
TGTGCCAGCAGTTACTGGGCGGGGGGGGGTCCAGAGACCCAGTACTTC
>-|-|TRBV28|15|TRBJ1-6
CASSPKDTVSSPLHF
TGTGCCAGCAGCCCTAAGGACACCGTTTCTTCACCCCTCCACTTT
>few|TRBD2|TRBV5-4|15|TRBJ2-3
CASSWGLEGGDTQYF
TGTGCCAGCAGCTGGGGACTAGAGGGGGGAGATACGCAGTATTTT
>-|TRBD1|TRBV11-2|13|TRBJ2-7
CTSNLRQGYEQYF
TGTACCAGCAACTTAAGACAGGGGTACGAGCAGTACTTC
>once|-|TRBV29-1|14|TRBJ2-4
CRARLALAKNIKYF
TGCAGGGCCCGACTGGCGCTAGCCAAAAACATTAAGTACTTC
>once|-|TRBV11-2|14|TRBJ2-5
CARSLDGARGTQYF
TGTGCCAGGAGCTTAGATGGCGCCAGGGGTACCCAGTACTTC
>-|-|TRBV11-2|15|TRBJ2-3
CASILERQGTDTQYF
TGTGCCAGTATCTTAGAGCGCCAGGGGACAGATACGCAGTATTTT
>-|-|TRBV18|14|TRBJ1-1
CASSPGTLAGRAFF
TGTGCCAGCTCACCAGGGACGTTGGCCGGACGGGCTTTCTTT
>-|-|TRBV4-3|15|TRBJ1-1
CASNQDGRGPTEAFF
TGCGCCAGCAACCAAGATGGCAGGGGCCCCACTGAAGCCTTCTTT
>-|TRBD1|TRBV11-2|16|TRBJ2-1
CGSSQGTGRTYNEQFF
TGTGGCAGCAGCCAAGGGACAGGGAGAACCTACAATGAGCAGTTCTTC
>-|-|TRBV4-2|16|TRBJ2-6
CASSQVAQSGANVLTF
TGTGCCAGCAGCCAAGTTGCACAGTCTGGGGCCAACGTCCTGACTTTC
>-|-|TRBV11-2|15|TRBJ2-7
CASSLSQPFLHGQYF
TGTGCCAGCAGCTTATCACAGCCCTTCTTGCACGGGCAGTACTTC
>-|-|TRBV6-2/TRBV6-3|14|TRBJ1-5
CAGSLGEGNQPQHF
TGTGCCGGCAGTTTGGGAGAAGGCAATCAGCCCCAGCATTTT
>few|-|TRBV10-2|12|TRBJ2-1
CASRDHYNEQFF
TGCGCCAGCAGAGACCATTACAATGAGCAGTTCTTC